This T cell receptor beta chain was captured by sequencing in a study of cytomegalovirus exposure and HLA in healthy donors. Across the study: Unique TCRs from HLA-typed donors, approximately 80 million of them, were held in an early data release.

Study-level points and caveats: Later analysis showed most CMV-associated TCR beta chains appearing HLA-restricted.

With respect to this clone: Its antigen is undetermined.

PCR primers comprised 60 Vbeta and 13 Jbeta primers. Clones were read by immunoSEQ multiplex PCR, and TCRdb kept only the in-frame ones, dropping some. The data contain tens of thousands of clones, around 75% of them seen just once; the ten biggest clones take up about 2.2%. Donors consisted of healthy bone marrow donors. The sequence was collected from a man between 40 and 49 years old in good health and CMV-seronegative. The sample taken for sequencing was PBMCs.

The CDR3 coding sequence is TGTGCCAGCAGCATACTTAGCGGGACCCAAGCGAACACCGGGGAGCTGTTTTTT. It is translated as CASSILSGTQANTGELFF. The chain has TRBV7-2 and TRBJ2-2; 8 bases are shared with TRBD2. The germline gives CDR1 SGHTA, CDR2 FQGNSA. The J segment lost 0 bases and the V segment lost 5 bases, leaving 11 bases of the junction unmatched. This CDR3 spans 18 amino acids.